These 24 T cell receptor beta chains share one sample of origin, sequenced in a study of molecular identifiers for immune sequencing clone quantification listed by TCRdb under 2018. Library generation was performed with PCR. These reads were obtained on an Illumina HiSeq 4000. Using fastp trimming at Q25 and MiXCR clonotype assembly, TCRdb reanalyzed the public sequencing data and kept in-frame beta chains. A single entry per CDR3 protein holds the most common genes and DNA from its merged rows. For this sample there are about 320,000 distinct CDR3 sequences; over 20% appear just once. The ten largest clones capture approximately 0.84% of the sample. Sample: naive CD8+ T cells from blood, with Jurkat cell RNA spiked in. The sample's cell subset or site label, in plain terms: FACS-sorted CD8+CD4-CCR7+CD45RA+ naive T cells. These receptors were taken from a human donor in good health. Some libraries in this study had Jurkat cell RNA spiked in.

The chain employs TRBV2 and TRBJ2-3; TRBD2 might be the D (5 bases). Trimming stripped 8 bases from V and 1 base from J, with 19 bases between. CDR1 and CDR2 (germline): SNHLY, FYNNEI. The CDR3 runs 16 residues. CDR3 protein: CASRAGPAGGTDTQYF. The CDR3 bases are TGTGCCAGCCGAGCTGGTCCCGCCGGGGGCACAGATACGCAGTATTTT.

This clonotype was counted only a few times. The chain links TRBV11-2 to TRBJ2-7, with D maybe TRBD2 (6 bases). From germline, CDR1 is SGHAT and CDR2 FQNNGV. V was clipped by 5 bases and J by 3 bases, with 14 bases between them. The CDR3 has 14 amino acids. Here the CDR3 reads CASSANSGGYEQYF. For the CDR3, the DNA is TGTGCCAGCAGCGCTAACTCCGGGGGCTACGAGCAGTACTTC.

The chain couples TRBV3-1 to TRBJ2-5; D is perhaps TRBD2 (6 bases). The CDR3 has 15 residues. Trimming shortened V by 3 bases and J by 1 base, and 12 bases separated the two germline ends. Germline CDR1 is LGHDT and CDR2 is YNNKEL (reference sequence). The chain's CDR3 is CASSQVADPQETQYF. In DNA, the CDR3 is TGTGCCAGCAGCCAGGTAGCGGACCCCCAAGAGACCCAGTACTTC.

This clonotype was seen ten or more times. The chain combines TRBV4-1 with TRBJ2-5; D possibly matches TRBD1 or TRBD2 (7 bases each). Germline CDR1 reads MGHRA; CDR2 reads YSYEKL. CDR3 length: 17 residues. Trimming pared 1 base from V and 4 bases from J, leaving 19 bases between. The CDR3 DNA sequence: TGCGCCAGCAGCCAAGGCCCAGGGGAGGGGGCAGGAGAGACCCAGTACTTC. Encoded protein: CASSQGPGEGAGETQYF.

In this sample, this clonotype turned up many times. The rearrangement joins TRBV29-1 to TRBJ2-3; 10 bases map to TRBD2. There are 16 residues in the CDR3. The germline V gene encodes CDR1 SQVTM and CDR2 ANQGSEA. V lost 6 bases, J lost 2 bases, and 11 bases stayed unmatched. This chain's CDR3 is CSVSLPSGGATDTQYF. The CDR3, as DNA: TGCAGCGTCTCGTTGCCCAGCGGGGGGGCCACAGATACGCAGTATTTT.

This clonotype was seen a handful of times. CDR3: CASSLGLGVREQYF. In nucleotides, the CDR3 is TGTGCCAGCAGTTTGGGGTTGGGGGTTCGCGAGCAGTACTTC. This chain connects TRBV28 to TRBJ2-7; D possibly matches TRBD1 or TRBD2 (5 bases each). The CDR3 has 14 residues. Per the germline V gene, CDR1 is MDHEN and CDR2 is SYDVKM. Deletions cut 3 bases from V and 6 bases from J, with 15 bases between.

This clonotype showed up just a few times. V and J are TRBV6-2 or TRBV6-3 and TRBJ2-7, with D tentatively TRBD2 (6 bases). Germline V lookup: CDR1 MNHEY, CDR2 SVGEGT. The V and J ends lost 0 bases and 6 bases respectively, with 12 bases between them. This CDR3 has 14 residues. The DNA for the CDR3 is TGTGCCAGCAGTTACTCGGAGGGGTCGGTCGAGCAGTACTTC. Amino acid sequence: CASSYSEGSVEQYF.

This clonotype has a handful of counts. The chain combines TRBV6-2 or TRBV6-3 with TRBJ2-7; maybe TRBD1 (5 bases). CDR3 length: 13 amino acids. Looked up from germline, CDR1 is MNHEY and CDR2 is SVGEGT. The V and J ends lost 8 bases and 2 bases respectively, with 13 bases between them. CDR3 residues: CASGWGEAYEQYF. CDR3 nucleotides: TGTGCCAGCGGGTGGGGCGAGGCCTACGAGCAGTACTTC.

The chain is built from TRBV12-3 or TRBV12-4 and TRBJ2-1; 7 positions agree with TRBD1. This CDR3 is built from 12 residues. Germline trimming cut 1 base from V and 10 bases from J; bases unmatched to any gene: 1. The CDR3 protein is CASSLEGAEQFF. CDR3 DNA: TGTGCCAGCAGTTTAGAGGGGGCGGAGCAGTTCTTC.

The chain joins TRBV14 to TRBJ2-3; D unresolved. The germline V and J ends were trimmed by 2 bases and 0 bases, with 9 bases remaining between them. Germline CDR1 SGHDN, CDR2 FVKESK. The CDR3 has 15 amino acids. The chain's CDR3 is CASSQLGRSTDTQYF. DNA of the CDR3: TGTGCCAGCAGCCAACTAGGAAGAAGCACAGATACGCAGTATTTT.

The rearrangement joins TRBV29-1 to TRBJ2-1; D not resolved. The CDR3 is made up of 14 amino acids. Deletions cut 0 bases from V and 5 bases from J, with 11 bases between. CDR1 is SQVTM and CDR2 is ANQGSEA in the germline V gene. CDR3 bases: TGCAGCGTTGAAGAGTCTGGGCACCACAATGAGCAGTTCTTC. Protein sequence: CSVEESGHHNEQFF.

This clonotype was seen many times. The CDR3 DNA reads TGTGCCAGCAGTTACTCGGCCAGGTATAGCAATCAGCCCCAGCATTTT. It translates to CASSYSARYSNQPQHF. The chain employs TRBV6-2 or TRBV6-3 and TRBJ1-5, with D hard to call. Between the trimmed V and J ends, which lost 0 bases and 0 bases, there was a span of 9 bases. Germline-derived CDR1 and CDR2 are MNHEY and SVGEGT. This CDR3 contains 16 residues.

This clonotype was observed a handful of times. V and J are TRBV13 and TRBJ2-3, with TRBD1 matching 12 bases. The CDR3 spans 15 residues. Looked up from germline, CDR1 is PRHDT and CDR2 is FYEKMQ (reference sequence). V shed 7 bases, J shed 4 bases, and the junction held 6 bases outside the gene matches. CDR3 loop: CASNPGTGGADTQYF. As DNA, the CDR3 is TGTGCCAGCAATCCCGGGACAGGGGGCGCAGATACGCAGTATTTT.

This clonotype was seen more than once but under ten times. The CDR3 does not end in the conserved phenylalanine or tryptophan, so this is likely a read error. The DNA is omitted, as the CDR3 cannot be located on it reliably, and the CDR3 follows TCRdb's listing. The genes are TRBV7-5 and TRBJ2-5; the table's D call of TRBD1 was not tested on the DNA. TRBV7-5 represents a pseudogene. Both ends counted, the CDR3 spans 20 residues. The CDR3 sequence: CISVPEAYMGTGVLQETQYL.

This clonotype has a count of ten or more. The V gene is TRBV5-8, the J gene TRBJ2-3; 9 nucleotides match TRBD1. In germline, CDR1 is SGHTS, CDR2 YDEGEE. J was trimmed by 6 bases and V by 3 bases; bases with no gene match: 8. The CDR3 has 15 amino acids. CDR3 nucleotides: TGTGCCAGCAGCTACACCTTACAGGGGGCTGATACGCAGTATTTT. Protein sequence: CASSYTLQGADTQYF.

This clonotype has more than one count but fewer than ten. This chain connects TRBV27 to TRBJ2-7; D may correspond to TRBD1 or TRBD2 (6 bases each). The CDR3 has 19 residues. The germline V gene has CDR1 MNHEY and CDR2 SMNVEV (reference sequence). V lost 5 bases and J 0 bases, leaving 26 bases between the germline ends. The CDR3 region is CASSAILRHRRGSSYEQYF. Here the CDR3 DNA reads TGTGCCAGCAGTGCCATTCTTCGCCACAGGAGGGGGAGCTCCTACGAGCAGTACTTC.

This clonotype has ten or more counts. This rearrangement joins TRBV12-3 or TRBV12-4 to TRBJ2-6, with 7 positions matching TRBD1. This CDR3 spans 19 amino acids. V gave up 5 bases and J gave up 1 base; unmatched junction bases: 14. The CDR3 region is CASSGHRGSLSSGANVLTF. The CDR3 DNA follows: TGTGCCAGCAGTGGTCACAGGGGCTCCTTATCTTCTGGGGCCAACGTCCTGACTTTC.

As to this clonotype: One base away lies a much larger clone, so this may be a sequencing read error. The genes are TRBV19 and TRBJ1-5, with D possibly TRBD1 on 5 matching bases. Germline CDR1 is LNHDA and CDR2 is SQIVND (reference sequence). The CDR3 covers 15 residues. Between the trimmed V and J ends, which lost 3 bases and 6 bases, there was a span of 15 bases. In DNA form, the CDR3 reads TGTGCCAGTAGTATTATTGGGACTTTGGGTCAGCCCCAGCATTTT. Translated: CASSIIGTLGQPQHF.

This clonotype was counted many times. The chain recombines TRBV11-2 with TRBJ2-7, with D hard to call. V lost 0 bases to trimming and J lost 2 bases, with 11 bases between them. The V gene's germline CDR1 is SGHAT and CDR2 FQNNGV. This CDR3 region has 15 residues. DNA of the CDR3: TGTGCCAGCAGCTTAGATGCCCGTCGCGCCTACGAGCAGTACTTC. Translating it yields CASSLDARRAYEQYF.

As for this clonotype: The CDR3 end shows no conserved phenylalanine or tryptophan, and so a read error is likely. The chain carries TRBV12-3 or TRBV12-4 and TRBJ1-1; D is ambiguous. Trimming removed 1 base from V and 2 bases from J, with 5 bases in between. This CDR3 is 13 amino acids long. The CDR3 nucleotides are TGTGCCAGCAGTTTAGGAGTTAACACTGAAGCTTTCTGT. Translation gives CASSLGVNTEAFC.

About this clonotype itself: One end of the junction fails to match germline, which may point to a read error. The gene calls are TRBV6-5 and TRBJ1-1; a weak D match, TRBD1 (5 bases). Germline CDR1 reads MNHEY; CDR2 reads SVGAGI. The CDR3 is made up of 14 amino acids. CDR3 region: CASSLGTVNTGAFF. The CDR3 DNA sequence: TGTGCCAGCAGCTTAGGGACCGTGAACACTGGAGCTTTCTTT.

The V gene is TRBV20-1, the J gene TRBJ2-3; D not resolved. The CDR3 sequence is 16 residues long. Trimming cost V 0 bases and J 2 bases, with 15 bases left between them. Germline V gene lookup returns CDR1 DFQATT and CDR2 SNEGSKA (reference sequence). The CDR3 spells CSARDLEDPFTDTQYF. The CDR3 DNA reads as TGCAGTGCTAGAGATCTCGAGGATCCCTTCACAGATACGCAGTATTTT.

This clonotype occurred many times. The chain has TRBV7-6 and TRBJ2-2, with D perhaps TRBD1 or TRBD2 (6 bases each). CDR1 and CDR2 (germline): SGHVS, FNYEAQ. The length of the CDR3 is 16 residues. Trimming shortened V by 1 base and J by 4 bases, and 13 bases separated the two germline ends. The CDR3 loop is CASSLGGGRFTGELFF. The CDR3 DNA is TGTGCCAGCAGCTTAGGAGGGGGGCGGTTCACCGGGGAGCTGTTTTTT.

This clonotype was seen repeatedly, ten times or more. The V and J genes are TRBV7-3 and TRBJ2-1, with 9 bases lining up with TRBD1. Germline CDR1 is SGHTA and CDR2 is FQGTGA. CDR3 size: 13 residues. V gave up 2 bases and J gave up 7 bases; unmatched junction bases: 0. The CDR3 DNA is TGTGCCAGCAGCTTAGGGACAGGGAATGAGCAGTTCTTC. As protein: CASSLGTGNEQFF.